The sequence of this TCR beta chain was determined in a study of CD8+ T cells in alopecia areata. Whole-study context: Twice a day, 5 to 10 mg of oral tofacitinib was administered to treated patients.

As for treatment: oral pan-JAK inhibitor, 5-10 mg twice daily. CD4+ and CD8+ T cells were sorted from PBMCs. The CDR3 has 15 residues. The germline V gene encodes CDR1 SGHVS and CDR2 FQNEAQ. V was trimmed by 5 bases and J by 1 base, leaving 14 bases between them. This clone was seen a handful of times. As the sequencing template, cDNA was produced by extracting RNA and reverse transcribing it. Sequencing used immunoSEQ multiplex PCR; TCRdb keeps in-frame clones, though not all of them. The table shows some 170,000 clones, with 50% to 75% occurring only once. The chain is built from TRBV7-8 and TRBJ2-5, with D perhaps matching TRBD2 (6 bases). Sequencing was performed on CD4+ T cells sorted from blood, taken at approximately week 61, from a patient treated with tofacitinib. The receptor comes from a human donor with alopecia areata. The CDR3 spells CASSARDFLQETQYF. Written as DNA, the CDR3 is TGTGCCAGCAGCGCAAGGGACTTCCTCCAAGAGACCCAGTACTTC.